A selection of T cell receptor beta chains follows, all from one sample in a study of identical twins. Using its own MiXCR run on the 5' RACE reads, TCRdb lists one record per CDR3 protein. This repertoire shows 600,000 to 700,000 distinct CDR3 sequences, approximately 21% found once; its top ten account for 4.3%. The same data also went into a second study, on T cells expressing NK-cell markers.

The sample was PBMCs. Receptors were obtained from a woman aged 18 to 35 in good health. The CDR3 runs from the conserved cysteine through the conserved F or W. D genes are given only for firm matches. Clone size is stated in some rows and not others, as once, few, many or a class when expanded.

CDR3 length: 18
D gene: TRBD2
V gene: TRBV20-1
J gene: TRBJ2-1
clone size: .
CDR3 DNA: TGCAGTGCTAGACTGACTAGCGGGGGCCGAAGCTCCTACAATGAGCAGTTCTTC
CDR3 protein: CSARLTSGGRSSYNEQFF

CDR3 length: 15
D gene: .
V gene: TRBV5-1
J gene: TRBJ2-1
clone size: .
CDR3 DNA: TGCGCCAGCAGCTCCTCGGACGTATCCTACAATGAGCAGTTCTTC
CDR3 protein: CASSSSDVSYNEQFF

CDR3 length: 15
D gene: .
V gene: TRBV18
J gene: TRBJ1-1
clone size: .
CDR3 DNA: TGTGCCAGCTCACCAGAGGGCCGGAGGGGCACTGAAGCTTTCTTT
CDR3 protein: CASSPEGRRGTEAFF

CDR3 length: 15
D gene: .
V gene: TRBV25-1
J gene: TRBJ2-7
clone size: .
CDR3 DNA: TGTGCCAGCTCAGCCGGGTTCTATGCTGTTTACGAGCAGTACTTC
CDR3 protein: CASSAGFYAVYEQYF

CDR3 length: 12
D gene: .
V gene: TRBV12-3/TRBV12-4
J gene: TRBJ2-7
clone size: few
CDR3 DNA: TGTGCCAGCACCCAGGACAGACACGAGCAGTACTTC
CDR3 protein: CASTQDRHEQYF

CDR3 length: 15
D gene: .
V gene: TRBV9
J gene: TRBJ1-2
clone size: few
CDR3 DNA: TGTGCCAGCAGCGTCTCGCCAGAGACATACTATGGCTACACCTTC
CDR3 protein: CASSVSPETYYGYTF

CDR3 length: 15
D gene: TRBD2
V gene: TRBV20-1
J gene: TRBJ2-7
clone size: few
CDR3 DNA: TGCAGTGCTAGAGATCCACGCGGGGGAAACTACGAGCAGTACTTC
CDR3 protein: CSARDPRGGNYEQYF

CDR3 length: 12
D gene: .
V gene: TRBV6-5
J gene: TRBJ1-3
clone size: many
CDR3 DNA: TGTGCCAGCAAGTCGGACGGAAACACCATATATTTT
CDR3 protein: CASKSDGNTIYF

CDR3 length: 16
D gene: TRBD2
V gene: TRBV20-1
J gene: TRBJ2-3
clone size: few
CDR3 DNA: TGCAGTGCTAGAAAGACTAGCGGGAGAATATCAGATACGCAGTATTTT
CDR3 protein: CSARKTSGRISDTQYF

CDR3 length: 14
D gene: .
V gene: TRBV20-1
J gene: TRBJ2-3
clone size: many
CDR3 DNA: TGCAGTGCAAGCGGCGGTTTAACCCTCGATACGCAGTATTTT
CDR3 protein: CSASGGLTLDTQYF

CDR3 length: 15
D gene: TRBD2
V gene: TRBV11-3
J gene: TRBJ2-5
clone size: .
CDR3 DNA: TGTGCCAGCAGCTCCAGCGGGGGGATCCAAGAGACCCAGTACTTC
CDR3 protein: CASSSSGGIQETQYF

CDR3 length: 16
D gene: .
V gene: TRBV10-3
J gene: TRBJ2-2
clone size: few
CDR3 DNA: TGTGCCATGAGGGAAGTTTGGACCTGGAACACCGGGGAGCTGTTTTTT
CDR3 protein: CAMREVWTWNTGELFF

CDR3 length: 15
D gene: TRBD1
V gene: TRBV20-1
J gene: TRBJ1-4
clone size: many
CDR3 DNA: TGCAGTGCTGCCACCCGACAGGGCTTACGTGAAAAACTGTTTTTT
CDR3 protein: CSAATRQGLREKLFF

CDR3 length: 16
D gene: TRBD2
V gene: TRBV10-3
J gene: TRBJ2-1
clone size: few
CDR3 DNA: TGTGCCATCAATTCCAGGACTAGCGGAGATTACAATGAGCAGTTCTTC
CDR3 protein: CAINSRTSGDYNEQFF

CDR3 length: 13
D gene: .
V gene: TRBV27
J gene: TRBJ1-1
clone size: .
CDR3 DNA: TGTGCCAGCAGGATGTGGGTGAACACTGAAGCTTTCTTT
CDR3 protein: CASRMWVNTEAFF

CDR3 length: 15
D gene: .
V gene: TRBV2
J gene: TRBJ1-4
clone size: few
CDR3 DNA: TGTGCCAGCAGTGATGGATCAGACCTTAATGAAAAACTGTTTTTT
CDR3 protein: CASSDGSDLNEKLFF

CDR3 length: 15
D gene: .
V gene: TRBV12-3/TRBV12-4
J gene: TRBJ2-2
clone size: .
CDR3 DNA: TGTGCCAGCACCTCGAGCGGAGGGGACACCGGGGAGCTGTTTTTT
CDR3 protein: CASTSSGGDTGELFF

CDR3 length: 16
D gene: TRBD2
V gene: TRBV5-8
J gene: TRBJ2-1
clone size: few
CDR3 DNA: TGTGCCAGCAGCTGGCTAGCGGCACAACCCTACAATGAGCAGTTCTTC
CDR3 protein: CASSWLAAQPYNEQFF

CDR3 length: 14
D gene: TRBD1
V gene: TRBV29-1
J gene: TRBJ1-2
clone size: few
CDR3 DNA: TGCAGCGTAAATACAGGGGAAAAGAACTATGGCTACACCTTC
CDR3 protein: CSVNTGEKNYGYTF

CDR3 length: 14
D gene: .
V gene: TRBV6-5
J gene: TRBJ2-7
clone size: few
CDR3 DNA: TGTGCCAGCAGTTACTCAGGTTTGGGGTACGAGCAGTACTTC
CDR3 protein: CASSYSGLGYEQYF

CDR3 length: 15
D gene: .
V gene: TRBV29-1
J gene: TRBJ2-7
clone size: .
CDR3 DNA: TGCAGCGTTGAAAGCAGGGGGGACGGGCTCTACGAGCAGTACTTC
CDR3 protein: CSVESRGDGLYEQYF

CDR3 length: 16
D gene: .
V gene: TRBV15
J gene: TRBJ2-2
clone size: .
CDR3 DNA: TGTGCCACCAGCAGAGTCAGCGGATCGAACACCGGGGAGCTGTTTTTT
CDR3 protein: CATSRVSGSNTGELFF